This TCR beta chain was sequenced during a study of neoadjuvant anti-PD-1 for oral cavity cancer. Regarding time point: after neoadjuvant nivolumab, at surgical resection. Trimming cost V 4 bases and J 4 bases; bases outside gene matches: 6. Germline V lookup: CDR1 SNHLY, CDR2 FYNNEI. This CDR3 contains 15 residues. Generated by immunoSEQ multiplex PCR, the TCRdb table keeps only in-frame clones and is missing some. The sample has some 61,000 clones, 85% seen once. The chain joins TRBV2 to TRBJ2-7; TRBD2 agrees at 11 bases. The sequence was collected from a person aged 35-79 years with oral cavity squamous cell carcinoma. The input for sequencing was PBMCs, taken after nivolumab (anti-PD-1) treatment. The CDR3 DNA follows: TGTGCCAGCAGTGTCGGCCTAGCGGGAGGATACGAGCAGTACTTC. Its translation: CASSVGLAGGYEQYF.